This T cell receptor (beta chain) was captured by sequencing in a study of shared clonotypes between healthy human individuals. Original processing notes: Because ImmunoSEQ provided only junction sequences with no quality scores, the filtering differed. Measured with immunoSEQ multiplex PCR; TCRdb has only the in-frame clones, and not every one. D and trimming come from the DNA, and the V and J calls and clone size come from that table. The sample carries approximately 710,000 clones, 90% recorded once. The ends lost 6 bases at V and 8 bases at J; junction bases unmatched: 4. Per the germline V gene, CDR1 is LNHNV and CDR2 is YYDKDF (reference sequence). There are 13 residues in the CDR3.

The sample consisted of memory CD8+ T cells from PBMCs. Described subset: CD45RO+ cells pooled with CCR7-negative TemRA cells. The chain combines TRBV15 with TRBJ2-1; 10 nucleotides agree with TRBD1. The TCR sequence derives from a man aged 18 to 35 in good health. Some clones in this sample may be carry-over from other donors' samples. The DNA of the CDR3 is TGTGCCACCAGGGGACAGGGGACCCATGAGCAGTTCTTC. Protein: CATRGQGTHEQFF.